This TCR beta chain was sequenced during a study of cytomegalovirus exposure and HLA in healthy donors. Background on the study: The same platform as the roughly 700 first-cohort repertoires was used for the 90 to 150 validation repertoires, a later analysis reported. Notes on the study in general: CMV antigen specificity of a few CMV-associated chains was confirmed in vitro. According to a later analysis, TCR clusters from the first cohort tended to co-occur in the 120 or so validation repertoires. There were around 160 TCR beta chains listed as cytomegalovirus-associated.

The data were produced by immunoSEQ multiplex PCR, yet TCRdb's version contains in-frame clones alone and is incomplete. The table includes over 120,000 clones, roughly 87% detected once. To note about this clone: Its antigen is not known.

Material: PBMCs. This TCR was sampled from a man aged 18 to 30 in good health and CMV-seropositive.

The CDR3 sequence: CASSLDRPTDTQYF. The CDR3 nucleotides are TGTGCCAGCAGCTTAGACAGGCCCACAGATACGCAGTATTTT. The chain carries TRBV11-2 and TRBJ2-3; D is undetermined. The germline CDR1 and CDR2 sequences are SGHAT and FQNNGV. CDR3 size: 14 residues. V shed 0 bases and J shed 2 bases, with 6 bases lying between them.